This T cell receptor beta chain is drawn from a study of blood T cells in healthy people across ages. Notes on the study in general: A strong correlation was found between TCR beta diversity and the percentage of naive T cells. Per million T cells, TCR beta diversity dropped roughly linearly as age increased.

Alongside a J-beta primer mix, a sample-barcoded 5' primer served in a second PCR lasting 7 to 11 cycles. One entry per CDR3 protein results from TCRdb running MiXCR on the 5' RACE reads. The sample records about 620,000 distinct CDR3 sequences, approximately 21% being singletons. This clonotype was seen a few times. Its antigen remains unknown. The germline V gene has CDR1 SGHTA and CDR2 FQGNSA. The CDR3 loop spans 14 amino acids. V dropped 4 bases and J dropped 5 bases, with 15 bases sitting between them. J is TRBJ2-7 and V is TRBV7-2; tentative D call: TRBD1 (6 bases). Sequencing used blood. The source of this sequence is a man in his 70s in good health. CDR3 loop: CASSSIQGSHEQYF. The DNA of the CDR3 is TGTGCCAGCAGCTCAATACAGGGTAGCCACGAGCAGTACTTC. Filled out from reference TRBV7-2 and TRBJ2-7, the complete variable domain reads GAGVSQSPSNKVTEKGKDVELRCDPISGHTALYWYRQSLGQGLEFLIYFQGNSAPDKSGLPSDRFSAERTGGSVSTLTIQRTQQEDSAVYLCASSSIQGSHEQYFGPGTRLTVT.